These 23 T cell receptor beta chains were sequenced from one sample in a study of cytotoxic CD8 clonotypes in ibrutinib-treated CLL. Here immunoSEQ multiplex PCR was the method, and the copy in TCRdb shows in-frame clones only, minus some. The data hold some 150,000 clones, with approximately 80% observed a single time. The sequencing here drew on PBMCs, taken after 12 months of ibrutinib treatment. These receptors came from a human donor with chronic lymphocytic leukemia.

The J gene is TRBJ2-3, the V gene TRBV11-1, with unresolved D. The CDR3 runs to 14 residues. The germline CDR1 and CDR2 sequences are SGHAT and FQDESV (reference sequence). The ends were cut back, 6 bases at V and 1 base at J, with 11 bases in the middle. The CDR3, as DNA: TGTGCCAGCAGAGAGGCGCTGGGCACAGATACGCAGTATTTT. It codes for CASREALGTDTQYF.

V is TRBV6-5 and J is TRBJ2-1; D call uncertain. Germline CDR1 reads MNHEY; CDR2 reads SVGAGI. The V end lost 2 bases, the J end lost 4 bases, and 9 bases lay between the germline ends. The CDR3 covers 14 residues. CDR3 DNA: TGTGCCAGCAGTTACCTATCCAGTTACAATGAGCAGTTCTTC. Protein: CASSYLSSYNEQFF.

The V gene is TRBV6-1, the J gene TRBJ2-3; D is unresolved. The CDR3 loop spans 16 amino acids. Trimming removed 4 bases at V and 0 bases at J, with 14 bases between. Germline assignment: CDR1 MNHNS and CDR2 SASEGT. DNA of the CDR3: TGTGCCAGCAGTGCCTCGATCTTTTCTAGCACAGATACGCAGTATTTT. As protein: CASSASIFSSTDTQYF.

V gene TRBV2 combines with J gene TRBJ2-7; D is uncertain. Germline CDR1 is SNHLY and CDR2 is FYNNEI. Between the trimmed V and J ends, which lost 8 bases and 5 bases, there was a span of 10 bases. The CDR3 contains 11 residues. The CDR3 loop is CASSGWDEQYF. The CDR3 nucleotides are TGTGCCAGCTCAGGCTGGGACGAGCAGTACTTC.

The rearrangement uses TRBV12-5 and TRBJ2-3; 9 nucleotides line up with TRBD1. V gave up 5 bases and J gave up 2 bases; unmatched junction bases: 5. This CDR3 region has 15 residues. Germline V gene sequence: CDR1 LGHNT, CDR2 FRNRAP. The CDR3 spells CASGAGTGFTDTQYF. In DNA, the CDR3 is TGTGCTAGTGGTGCAGGGACAGGGTTCACAGATACGCAGTATTTT.

This clone was seen just once. V gene TRBV11-3 combines with J gene TRBJ2-7, with 7 positions matching TRBD2. There are 14 residues in the CDR3. Germline V lookup: CDR1 SGHNT, CDR2 YENEEA. The V gene end was trimmed by 5 bases and the J gene end by 3 bases; junction bases not matched to a gene: 7. CDR3 protein: CASSTAGTNYEQYF. CDR3 DNA sequence: TGTGCCAGCAGCACCGCCGGGACTAACTACGAGCAGTACTTC.

The chain has TRBV27 and TRBJ2-5; D unclear. V was trimmed by 3 bases and J by 0 bases, leaving 2 bases between them. CDR3 size: 12 residues. Germline CDR1 reads MNHEY; CDR2 reads SMNVEV (reference sequence). The CDR3 DNA reads as TGTGCCAGCAGTTTCAACCAAGAGACCCAGTACTTC. It codes for CASSFNQETQYF.

J is TRBJ1-2 and V is TRBV28; D gene uncertain. The CDR3 has 12 amino acids. The V gene's germline CDR1 is MDHEN and CDR2 SYDVKM. The ends were cut back, 5 bases at V and 8 bases at J, with 12 bases in the middle. The CDR3 protein is CASSPPGKGYTF. The CDR3 DNA reads as TGTGCCAGCAGTCCTCCCGGGAAAGGCTACACCTTC.

The rearrangement uses TRBV27 and TRBJ2-3; 10 bases line up with TRBD2. After removal of 3 bases from V and 5 bases from J, the junction contained 8 bases not matched to a gene. CDR3 length: 16 amino acids. Per germline, CDR1 MNHEY and CDR2 SMNVEV (reference sequence). CDR3 sequence reads: CASSLFLAGVQDTQYF. The CDR3 DNA reads TGTGCCAGCAGTTTGTTCCTAGCGGGAGTGCAAGATACGCAGTATTTT.

This clone was seen ten or more times. The rearrangement joins TRBV9 to TRBJ1-1, with no clear D. Trimming took 2 bases from V and 1 from J, leaving 12 bases between them. The CDR3 is made up of 15 amino acids. Germline-derived CDR1 and CDR2 are SGDLS and YYNGEE. CDR3 loop: CASSVPSGENTEAFF. The CDR3 DNA is TGTGCCAGCAGCGTGCCCAGTGGGGAGAACACTGAAGCTTTCTTT.

Only a few counts were recorded for this clone. This sequence joins TRBV29-1 and TRBJ1-2; no reliable D call. The CDR3 has 11 residues. V was clipped by 8 bases and J by 8 bases, with 15 bases between them. Germline CDR1 SQVTM, CDR2 ANQGSEA. The CDR3 DNA follows: TGCAGCTTCGGACCCGAAGACGGCTACACCTTC. It encodes CSFGPEDGYTF.

J is TRBJ1-1 and V is TRBV7-2, with 9 bases aligning to TRBD1. J was trimmed by 10 bases and V by 5 bases; bases with no gene match: 5. CDR1 and CDR2 (germline): SGHTA, FQGNSA. The CDR3 totals 12 residues. The CDR3, as DNA: TGTGCCAGCAGCCGGGACAGGGAGGCAGCTTTCTTT. Residues: CASSRDREAAFF.

This chain links TRBV2 with TRBJ2-7, with 7 bases identical to TRBD2. Germline V gives CDR1 SNHLY, CDR2 FYNNEI. This CDR3 is 12 amino acids long. J lost 8 bases, V lost 9 bases, and 10 bases had no gene match. In DNA, the CDR3 is TGTGCCAGGGGGGGGGACCCAGCGAAGCAGTACTTC. This encodes CARGGDPAKQYF.

This chain connects TRBV27 to TRBJ1-5; D gene uncertain. This CDR3 spans 14 amino acids. With 6 bases removed from V and 4 bases from J, the gap between germline ends came to 13 bases. Germline V CDR1 and CDR2: MNHEY, SMNVEV (reference sequence). The CDR3 loop is CASRTAGRNQPQHF. As DNA, the CDR3 is TGTGCCAGCAGAACGGCAGGCCGTAATCAGCCCCAGCATTTT.

V gene TRBV6-4 combines with J gene TRBJ2-3; 7 nucleotides align to TRBD2. Germline assignment: CDR1 MRHNA and CDR2 SNTAGT. The length of the CDR3 is 15 residues. With V trimmed by 2 bases and J by 0 bases, 2 bases remained unmatched. The CDR3 DNA follows: TGTGCCAGCAGTGACGCGGGAGCTAGCACAGATACGCAGTATTTT. Amino acid sequence: CASSDAGASTDTQYF.

The V and J genes are TRBV7-9 and TRBJ2-7; D not certain. Deletions cut 5 bases from V and 6 bases from J, with 11 bases between. This CDR3 comprises 12 residues. CDR1 and CDR2 (germline): SEHNR, FQNEAQ (reference sequence). The CDR3 DNA reads TGTGCCAGCAGCCATTCAGTGTCCGAGCAGTACTTC. Translating gives CASSHSVSEQYF.

CDR3 sequence: CASSYSWSNQPQHF. Here the CDR3 DNA reads TGTGCCAGCAGTTATAGTTGGAGCAATCAGCCCCAGCATTTT. V gene TRBV2 combines with J gene TRBJ1-5; D is unresolved. The germline V gene encodes CDR1 SNHLY and CDR2 FYNNEI. V gave up 5 bases and J gave up 1 base, with 9 bases separating them. CDR3 length: 14 residues. Together with reference TRBV2 and TRBJ1-5, the CDR3 gives the full variable domain: EPEVTQTPSHQVTQMGQEVILRCVPISNHLYFYWYRQILGQKVEFLVSFYNNEISEKSEIFDDQFSVERPDGSNFTLKIRSTKLEDSAMYFCASSYSWSNQPQHFGDGTRLSIL.

This clone was detected once. The genes are TRBV7-8 and TRBJ2-5, with 7 bases identical to TRBD2. The CDR3 consists of 13 residues. CDR1 is SGHVS, CDR2 FQNEAQ, per germline. Trimming at V came to 0 bases and at J to 7 bases, leaving 2 bases not matched to a gene. CDR3 sequence reads: CASSLAGGVTQYF. In DNA, the CDR3 is TGTGCCAGCAGCTTAGCGGGAGGGGTGACCCAGTACTTC.

The chain joins TRBV12-5 to TRBJ1-5; TRBD1 is a possible D gene (5 bases). Germline-derived CDR1 and CDR2 are LGHNT and FRNRAP. The CDR3 loop spans 14 amino acids. V lost 6 bases to trimming and J lost 6 bases, with 15 bases between them. The CDR3 region has the DNA TGTGCTAGTGGATGGGGCCAGTTATTTCAGCCCCAGCATTTT. Translating gives CASGWGQLFQPQHF.

This clone was found once. The chain recombines TRBV13 with TRBJ1-3; D not resolved. Germline lookup yields CDR1 PRHDT and CDR2 FYEKMQ (reference sequence). V was shortened by 2 bases and J by 0 bases, with 20 bases between the two germline ends. The CDR3 length is 19 residues. Here the CDR3 DNA reads TGTGCCAGCAGCTTATCTGGGGTCCTAAGTGTTACCTCTGGAAACACCATATATTTT. Amino acids: CASSLSGVLSVTSGNTIYF.

The chain has TRBV9 and TRBJ1-2; D is ambiguous. This CDR3 comprises 14 residues. Trimming shortened V by 0 bases and J by 4 bases, and 10 bases separated the two germline ends. The germline CDR1 and CDR2 sequences are SGDLS and YYNGEE. As DNA, the CDR3 is TGTGCCAGCAGCGTAGATGCGGCAACCTATGGCTACACCTTC. Amino acid sequence: CASSVDAATYGYTF.

The V and J genes are TRBV28 and TRBJ1-4, with D hard to call. V lost 7 bases and J 7 bases, leaving 10 bases between the germline ends. The CDR3 covers 12 residues. Germline V gives CDR1 MDHEN, CDR2 SYDVKM. CDR3 sequence reads: CASNGVSEKLFF. As DNA, the CDR3 is TGTGCCAGCAACGGGGTTAGTGAAAAACTGTTTTTT.

The genes are TRBV28 and TRBJ1-4; D ambiguous. The CDR3 contains 16 residues. CDR1 and CDR2 (germline): MDHEN, SYDVKM. Trimming left V 6 bases short and J 4 bases short, with 18 bases between. In DNA form, the CDR3 reads TGTGCCAGCAGAGGAACGAGGACCTCAAATAATGAAAAACTGTTTTTT. Amino acid sequence: CASRGTRTSNNEKLFF.